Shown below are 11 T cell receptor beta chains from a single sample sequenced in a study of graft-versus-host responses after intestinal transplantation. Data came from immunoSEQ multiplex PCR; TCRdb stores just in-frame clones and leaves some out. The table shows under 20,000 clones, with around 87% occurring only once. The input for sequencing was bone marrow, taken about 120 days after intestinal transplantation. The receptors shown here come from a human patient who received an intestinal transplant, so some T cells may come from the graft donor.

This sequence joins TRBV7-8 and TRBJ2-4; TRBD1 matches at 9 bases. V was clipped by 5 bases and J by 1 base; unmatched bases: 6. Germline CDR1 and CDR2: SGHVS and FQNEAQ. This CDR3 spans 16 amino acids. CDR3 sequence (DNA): TGTGCCAGCAGCGGAACACAGGGGGCGGCCAAAAACATTCAGTACTTC. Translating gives CASSGTQGAAKNIQYF.

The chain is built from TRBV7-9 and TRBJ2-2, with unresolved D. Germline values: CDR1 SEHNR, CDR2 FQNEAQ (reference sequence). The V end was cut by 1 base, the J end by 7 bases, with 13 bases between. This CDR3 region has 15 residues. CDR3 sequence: CASSLVIVSRGELFF. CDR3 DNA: TGTGCCAGCAGCTTAGTTATAGTGTCACGCGGGGAGCTGTTTTTT.

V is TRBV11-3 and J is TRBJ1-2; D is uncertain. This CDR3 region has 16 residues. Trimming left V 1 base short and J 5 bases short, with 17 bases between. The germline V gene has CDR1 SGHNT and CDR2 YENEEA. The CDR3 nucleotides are TGTGCCAGCAGCTTAGGCCTGTGTAGGGCAGCATATGGCTACACCTTC. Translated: CASSLGLCRAAYGYTF. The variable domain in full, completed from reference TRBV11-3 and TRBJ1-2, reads EAGVVQSPRYKIIEKKQPVAFWCNPISGHNTLYWYLQNLGQGPELLIRYENEEAVDDSQLPKDRFSAERLKGVDSTLKIQPAELGDSAVYLCASSLGLCRAAYGYTFGSGTRLTVV.

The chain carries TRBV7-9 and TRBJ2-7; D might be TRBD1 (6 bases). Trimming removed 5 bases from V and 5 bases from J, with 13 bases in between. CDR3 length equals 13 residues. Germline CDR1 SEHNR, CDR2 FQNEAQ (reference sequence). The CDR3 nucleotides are TGTGCCAGCAGCCGAGGGGGTCCCAACGAGCAGTACTTC. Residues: CASSRGGPNEQYF.

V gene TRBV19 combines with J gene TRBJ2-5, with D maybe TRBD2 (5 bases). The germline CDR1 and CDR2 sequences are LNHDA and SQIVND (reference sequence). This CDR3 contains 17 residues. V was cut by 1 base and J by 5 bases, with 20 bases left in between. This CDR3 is CASSIVFGPPRGETQYF. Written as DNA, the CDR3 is TGTGCCAGTAGTATAGTTTTCGGGCCTCCCCGCGGGGAGACCCAGTACTTC.

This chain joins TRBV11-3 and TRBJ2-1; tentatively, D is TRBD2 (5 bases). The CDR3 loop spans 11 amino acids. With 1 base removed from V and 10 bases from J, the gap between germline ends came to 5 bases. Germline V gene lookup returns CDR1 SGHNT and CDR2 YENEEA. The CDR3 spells CASSLGGEQFF. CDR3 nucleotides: TGTGCCAGCAGCTTAGGAGGGGAGCAGTTCTTC.

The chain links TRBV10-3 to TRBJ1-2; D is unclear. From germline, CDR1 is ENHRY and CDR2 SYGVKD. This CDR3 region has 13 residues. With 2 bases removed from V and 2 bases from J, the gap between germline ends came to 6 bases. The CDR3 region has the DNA TGTGCCATCAGTGAGATCACGAACTATGGCTACACCTTC. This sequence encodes CAISEITNYGYTF.

The CDR3 region is CASSLVRGAYEQYF. In DNA, the CDR3 is TGTGCCAGCAGCTTAGTTAGGGGGGCCTACGAGCAGTACTTC. This sequence joins TRBV11-2 and TRBJ2-7; either TRBD1 or TRBD2 may fit D (6 bases each). CDR1 is SGHAT and CDR2 is FQNNGV in the germline V gene. Trimming took off 1 base at V and 2 bases at J, with 9 bases between the two ends. The CDR3 covers 14 residues. Complete variable domain (other parts from reference TRBV11-2 and TRBJ2-7): EAGVAQSPRYKIIEKRQSVAFWCNPISGHATLYWYQQILGQGPKLLIQFQNNGVVDDSQLPKDRFSAERLKGVDSTLKIQPAKLEDSAVYLCASSLVRGAYEQYFGPGTRLTVT.

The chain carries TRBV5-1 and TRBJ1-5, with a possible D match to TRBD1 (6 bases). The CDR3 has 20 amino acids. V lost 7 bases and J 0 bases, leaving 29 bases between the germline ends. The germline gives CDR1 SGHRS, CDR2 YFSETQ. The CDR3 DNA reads TGCGCCAGCGTACAAAGAGCGGGACACACGAGTCCTTATAGCAATCAGCCCCAGCATTTT. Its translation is CASVQRAGHTSPYSNQPQHF.

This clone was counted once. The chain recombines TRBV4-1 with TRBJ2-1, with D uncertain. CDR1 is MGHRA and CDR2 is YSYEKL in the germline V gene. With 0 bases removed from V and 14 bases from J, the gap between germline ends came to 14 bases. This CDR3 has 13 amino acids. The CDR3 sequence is CASSQETGLQKFF. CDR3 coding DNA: TGCGCCAGCAGCCAAGAAACCGGCCTCCAAAAGTTCTTC.

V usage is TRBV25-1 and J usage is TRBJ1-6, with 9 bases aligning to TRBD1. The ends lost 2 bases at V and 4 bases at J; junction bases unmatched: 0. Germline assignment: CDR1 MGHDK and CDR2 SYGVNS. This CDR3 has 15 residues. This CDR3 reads CASSEGQGYNSPLHF. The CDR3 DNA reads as TGTGCCAGCAGTGAAGGACAGGGGTATAATTCACCCCTCCACTTT.